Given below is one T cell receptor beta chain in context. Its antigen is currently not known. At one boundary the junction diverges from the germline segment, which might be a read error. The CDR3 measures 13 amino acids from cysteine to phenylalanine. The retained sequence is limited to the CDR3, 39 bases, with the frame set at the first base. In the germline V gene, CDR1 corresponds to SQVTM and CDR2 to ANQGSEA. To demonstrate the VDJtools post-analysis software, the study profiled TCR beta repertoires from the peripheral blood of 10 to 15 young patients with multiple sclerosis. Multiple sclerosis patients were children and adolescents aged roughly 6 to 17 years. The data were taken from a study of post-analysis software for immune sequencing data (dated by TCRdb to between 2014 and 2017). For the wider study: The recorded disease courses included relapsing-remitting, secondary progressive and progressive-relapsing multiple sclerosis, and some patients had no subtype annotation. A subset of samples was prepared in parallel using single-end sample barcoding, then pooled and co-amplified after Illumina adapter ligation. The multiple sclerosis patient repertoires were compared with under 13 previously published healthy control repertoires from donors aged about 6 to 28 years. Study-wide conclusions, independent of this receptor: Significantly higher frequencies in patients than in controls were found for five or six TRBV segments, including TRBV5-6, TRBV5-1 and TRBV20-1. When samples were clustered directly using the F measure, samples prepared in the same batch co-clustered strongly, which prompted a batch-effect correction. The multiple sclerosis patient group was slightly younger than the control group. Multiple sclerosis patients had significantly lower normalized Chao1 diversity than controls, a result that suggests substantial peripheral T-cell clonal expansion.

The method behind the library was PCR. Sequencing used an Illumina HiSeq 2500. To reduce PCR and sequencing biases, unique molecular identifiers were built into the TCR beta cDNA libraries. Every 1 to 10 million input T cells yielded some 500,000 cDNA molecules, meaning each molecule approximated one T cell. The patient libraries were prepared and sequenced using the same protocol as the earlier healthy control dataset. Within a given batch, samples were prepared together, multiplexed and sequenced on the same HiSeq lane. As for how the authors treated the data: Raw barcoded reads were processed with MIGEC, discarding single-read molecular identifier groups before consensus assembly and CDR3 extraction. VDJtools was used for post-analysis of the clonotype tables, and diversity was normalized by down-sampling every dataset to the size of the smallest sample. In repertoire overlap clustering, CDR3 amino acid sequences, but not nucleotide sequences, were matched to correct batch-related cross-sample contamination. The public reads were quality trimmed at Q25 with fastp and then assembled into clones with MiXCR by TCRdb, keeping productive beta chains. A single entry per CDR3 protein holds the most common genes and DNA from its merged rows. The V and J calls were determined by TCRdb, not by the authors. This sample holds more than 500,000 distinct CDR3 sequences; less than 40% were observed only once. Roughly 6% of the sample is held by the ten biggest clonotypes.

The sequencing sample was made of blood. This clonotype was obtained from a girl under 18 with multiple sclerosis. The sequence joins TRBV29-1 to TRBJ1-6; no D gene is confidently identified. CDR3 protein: CSVEVSPFGPLHF. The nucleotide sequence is TGCAGCGTCGAAGTGAGCCCCTTCGGGCCCCTCCACTTT.